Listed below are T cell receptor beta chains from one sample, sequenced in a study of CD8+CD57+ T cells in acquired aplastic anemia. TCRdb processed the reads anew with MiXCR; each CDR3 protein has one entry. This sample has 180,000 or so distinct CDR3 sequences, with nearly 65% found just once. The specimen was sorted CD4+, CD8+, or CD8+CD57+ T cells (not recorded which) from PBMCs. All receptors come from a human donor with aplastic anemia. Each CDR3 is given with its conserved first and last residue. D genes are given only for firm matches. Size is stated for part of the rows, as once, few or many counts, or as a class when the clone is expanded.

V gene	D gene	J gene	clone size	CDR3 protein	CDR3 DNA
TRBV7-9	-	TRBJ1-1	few	CASSFSSGGEAFF	TGTGCCAGCAGCTTCAGTTCGGGTGGTGAAGCTTTCTTT
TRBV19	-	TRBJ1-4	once	CASSQDGNEKLFF	TGTGCCAGTAGCCAGGACGGGAATGAAAAACTGTTTTTT
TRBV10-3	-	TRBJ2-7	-	CAIGTSTYEQYF	TGTGCCATCGGGACGTCCACCTACGAGCAGTACTTC
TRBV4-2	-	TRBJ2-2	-	CASSQEISSGELFF	TGTGCCAGCAGCCAAGAGATTAGCTCCGGGGAGCTGTTTTTT
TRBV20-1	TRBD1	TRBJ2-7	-	CSAEDRWGYEQYF	TGCAGTGCTGAGGACAGGTGGGGGTACGAGCAGTACTTC
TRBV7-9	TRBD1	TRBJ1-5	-	CASSRTGQGMHF	TGTGCCAGCAGCCGGACGGGACAGGGGATGCATTTT
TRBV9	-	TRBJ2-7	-	CASSKEGSYEQYF	TGTGCCAGCAGCAAGGAGGGTTCCTACGAGCAGTACTTC
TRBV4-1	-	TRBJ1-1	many	CASSQGRTANTEAFF	TGCGCCAGCAGCCAAGGGCGGACAGCGAACACTGAAGCTTTCTTT
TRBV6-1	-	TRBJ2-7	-	CASSQGKGEQYF	TGTGCCAGCAGCCAAGGGAAAGGCGAGCAGTACTTC
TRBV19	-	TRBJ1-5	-	CASMANLPDSQPQHF	TGTGCCAGCATGGCGAATCTCCCCGACAGTCAGCCCCAGCATTTT
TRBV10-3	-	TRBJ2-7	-	CASRWGADGREQYF	TGTGCCTCCCGATGGGGGGCCGACGGGAGAGAGCAGTACTTC
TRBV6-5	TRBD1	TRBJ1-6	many	CASSADRGLNNSPLHF	TGTGCCAGCAGTGCCGACAGGGGGCTAAATAATTCACCCCTCCACTTT
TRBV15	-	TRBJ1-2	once	CATRPGVGRGGYNF	TGTGCCACCAGACCAGGAGTAGGGAGAGGAGGCTACAACTTC
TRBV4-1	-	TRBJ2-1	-	CASSTPGRDEQFF	TGCGCCAGCAGCACCCCGGGGCGGGATGAGCAGTTCTTC
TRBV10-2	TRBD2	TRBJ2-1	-	CASSVGGGPTIEQFF	TGCGCCAGCAGTGTTGGGGGAGGGCCCACTATTGAGCAGTTCTTC
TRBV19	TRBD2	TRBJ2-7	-	CASSTKREAGEQYF	TGTGCCAGTAGTACCAAGCGGGAGGCGGGCGAGCAGTACTTC
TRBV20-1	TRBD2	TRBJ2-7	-	CSARTGQSGDPYEQYF	TGCAGTGCTCGAACCGGGCAAAGCGGGGATCCCTACGAGCAGTACTTC
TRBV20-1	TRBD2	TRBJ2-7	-	CSARLAGEQYF	TGCAGTGCTAGACTAGCGGGGGAGCAGTACTTC
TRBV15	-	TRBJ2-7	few	CATSRRRAMGDEQYF	TGTGCCACCAGCAGAAGAAGGGCCATGGGGGACGAGCAGTACTTC
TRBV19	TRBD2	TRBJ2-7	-	CASSIGGSTYEQYF	TGTGCCAGTAGTATCGGGGGGTCCACCTACGAGCAGTACTTC
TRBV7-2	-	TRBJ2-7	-	CASSLVVATGRPTYEQYF	TGTGCCAGCAGCTTAGTAGTAGCGACAGGGAGGCCTACCTACGAGCAGTACTTC
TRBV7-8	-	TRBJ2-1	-	CASTEQETLYNEQFF	TGTGCCAGCACCGAACAGGAAACGCTTTACAATGAGCAGTTCTTC
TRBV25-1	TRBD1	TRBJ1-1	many	CASRPMTGFEAFF	TGTGCCAGCAGGCCTATGACAGGGTTTGAAGCTTTCTTT
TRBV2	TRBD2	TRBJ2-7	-	CASTEQTSGMDEQYF	TGTGCCAGCACTGAGCAGACTAGCGGGATGGACGAGCAGTACTTC
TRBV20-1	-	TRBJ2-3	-	CSAPTGSTDTQYF	TGCAGTGCCCCGACAGGTAGCACAGATACGCAGTATTTT
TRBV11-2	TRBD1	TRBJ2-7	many	CASSPGTGTSYEQYF	TGTGCCAGCAGCCCCGGGACAGGGACGTCCTACGAGCAGTACTTC
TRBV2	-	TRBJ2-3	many	CASSEVAGSTDTQYF	TGTGCCAGCAGTGAAGTGGCCGGGTCTACAGATACGCAGTATTTT
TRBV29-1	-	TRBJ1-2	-	CGVVDRSSNYGYTF	TGCGGCGTTGTAGACAGGAGTTCTAACTATGGCTACACCTTC
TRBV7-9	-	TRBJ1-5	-	CASSDTGNNQPQHF	TGTGCCAGCAGCGATACAGGAAACAATCAGCCCCAGCATTTT
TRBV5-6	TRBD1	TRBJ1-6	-	CASSSETGGYNSPLHF	TGTGCCAGCAGCTCAGAGACAGGGGGGTATAATTCACCCCTCCACTTT
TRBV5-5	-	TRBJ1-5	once	CASSLARYSNQPQHF	TGTGCCAGCAGCTTGGCCAGGTATAGCAATCAGCCCCAGCATTTT
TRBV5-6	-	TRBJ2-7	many	CASSLRESAYEQYF	TGTGCCAGCAGCTTGCGTGAGTCTGCCTACGAGCAGTACTTC
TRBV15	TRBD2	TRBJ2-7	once	CATNRFKSGGYEQYF	TGTGCCACCAACAGATTCAAGTCGGGGGGGTATGAGCAGTACTTC
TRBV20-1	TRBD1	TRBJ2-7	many	CSARDWDRGGEQYF	TGCAGTGCTAGAGATTGGGACAGGGGTGGCGAGCAGTACTTC
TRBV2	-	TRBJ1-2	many	CASSEKAVGGDYGYTF	TGTGCCAGCAGTGAAAAGGCGGTGGGAGGCGACTATGGCTACACCTTC
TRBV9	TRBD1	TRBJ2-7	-	CASSRGQGAFGHEQYF	TGTGCCAGCAGCCGAGGACAGGGGGCGTTCGGGCACGAGCAGTACTTC
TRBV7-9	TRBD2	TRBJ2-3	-	CASSLKAGGIDTQYF	TGTGCCAGCAGCTTAAAAGCGGGGGGCATAGATACGCAGTATTTT
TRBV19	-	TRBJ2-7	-	CASSRTPGYEQYF	TGTGCCAGTAGTCGGACGCCGGGCTACGAGCAGTACTTC
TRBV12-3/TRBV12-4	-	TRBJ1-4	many	CASSFQGFNEKLFF	TGTGCCAGCAGCTTCCAGGGTTTTAACGAAAAACTGTTTTTT
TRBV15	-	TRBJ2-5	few	CATSSVALVGETQYF	TGTGCCACCAGCAGTGTCGCATTGGTCGGAGAGACCCAGTACTTC
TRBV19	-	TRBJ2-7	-	CASSITSSYEQYF	TGTGCCAGTAGTATCACTAGTTCCTACGAGCAGTACTTC
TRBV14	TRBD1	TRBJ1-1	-	CASSLGTGGKAFF	TGTGCCAGCAGCCTAGGGACAGGGGGAAAAGCTTTCTTT
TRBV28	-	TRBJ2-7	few	CATSYYEQYF	TGTGCCACCTCCTACTACGAGCAGTACTTC
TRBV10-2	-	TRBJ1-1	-	CASSESRTEEAFF	TGCGCCAGCAGTGAGTCGAGGACAGAAGAAGCTTTCTTT
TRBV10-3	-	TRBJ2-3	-	CASRVGSGGEDTQYF	TGTGCCAGCAGAGTTGGGTCCGGGGGAGAAGATACGCAGTATTTT
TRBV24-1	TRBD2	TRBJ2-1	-	CATSTPSGTPYNEQFF	TGTGCCACCAGTACTCCTAGCGGGACACCCTACAATGAGCAGTTCTTC
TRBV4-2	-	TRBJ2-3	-	CASSYLSDTQYF	TGTGCCAGCAGCTACCTTTCAGATACGCAGTATTTT
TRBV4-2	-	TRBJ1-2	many	CASSPGRNNYGYTF	TGTGCCAGCAGCCCGGGCAGGAATAACTATGGCTACACCTTC
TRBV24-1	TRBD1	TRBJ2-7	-	CATSVLQGQGNEQYF	TGTGCCACCAGTGTCCTACAGGGACAGGGCAACGAGCAGTACTTC
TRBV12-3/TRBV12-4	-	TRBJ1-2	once	CASTDLGGAYRGGYTF	TGTGCCAGCACCGACCTGGGGGGGGCCTATCGCGGAGGCTACACCTTC
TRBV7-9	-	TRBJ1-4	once	CASSPRAGSQGRNEKLFF	TGTGCCAGCAGCCCCCGGGCAGGGTCGCAGGGCCGTAATGAAAAACTGTTTTTT
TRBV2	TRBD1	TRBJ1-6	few	CASSEGDPGQGFSPLHF	TGTGCCAGCAGTGAAGGGGACCCGGGACAGGGGTTCTCACCCCTCCACTTT
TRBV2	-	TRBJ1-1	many	CASSEGAARTEAFF	TGTGCCAGCAGTGAAGGGGCAGCCCGGACTGAAGCTTTCTTT
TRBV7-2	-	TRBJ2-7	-	CAGSPPGREVQYF	TGTGCCGGCAGCCCCCCGGGCAGGGAGGTGCAGTACTTC
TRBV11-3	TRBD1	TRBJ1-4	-	CASSKRGQGWQEKLFF	TGTGCCAGCAGCAAGAGGGGACAGGGCTGGCAGGAAAAACTGTTTTTT
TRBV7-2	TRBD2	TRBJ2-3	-	CASSLGASGTSTDTQYF	TGTGCCAGCAGCTTAGGGGCTAGCGGGACAAGCACAGATACGCAGTATTTT
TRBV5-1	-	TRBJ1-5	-	CASSWSMGIQPQHF	TGCGCCAGCAGCTGGAGCATGGGGATTCAGCCCCAGCATTTT
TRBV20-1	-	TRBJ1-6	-	CSARDLMGERVPLHF	TGCAGTGCTAGAGATTTGATGGGGGAGAGGGTGCCCCTCCACTTT
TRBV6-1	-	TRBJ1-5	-	CARSRRGRVSNQPQHF	TGTGCCAGAAGTAGGCGGGGGCGCGTCAGCAATCAGCCCCAGCATTTT